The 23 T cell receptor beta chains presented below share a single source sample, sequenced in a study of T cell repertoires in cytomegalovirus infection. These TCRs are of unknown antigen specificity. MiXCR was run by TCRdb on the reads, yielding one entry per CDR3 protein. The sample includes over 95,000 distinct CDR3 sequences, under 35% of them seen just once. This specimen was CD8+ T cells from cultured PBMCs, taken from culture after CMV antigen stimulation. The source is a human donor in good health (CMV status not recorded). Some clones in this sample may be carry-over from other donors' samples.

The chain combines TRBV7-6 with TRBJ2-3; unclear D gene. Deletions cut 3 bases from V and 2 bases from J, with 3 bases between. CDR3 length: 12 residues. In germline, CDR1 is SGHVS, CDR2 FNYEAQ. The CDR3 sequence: CASSFYTDTQYF. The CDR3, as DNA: TGTGCCAGCAGCTTCTACACAGATACGCAGTATTTT. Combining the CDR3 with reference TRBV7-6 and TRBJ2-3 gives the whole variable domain GAGVSQSPRYKVTKRGQDVALRCDPISGHVSLYWYRQALGQGPEFLTYFNYEAQQDKSGLPNDRFSAERPEGSISTLTIQRTEQRDSAMYRCASSFYTDTQYFGPGTRLTVL.

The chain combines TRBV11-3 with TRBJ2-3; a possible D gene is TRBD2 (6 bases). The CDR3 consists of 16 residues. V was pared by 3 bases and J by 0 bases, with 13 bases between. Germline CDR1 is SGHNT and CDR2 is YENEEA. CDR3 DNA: TGTGCCAGCAGCTTGGGCGGACTACTCAGCACAGATACGCAGTATTTT. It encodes CASSLGGLLSTDTQYF.

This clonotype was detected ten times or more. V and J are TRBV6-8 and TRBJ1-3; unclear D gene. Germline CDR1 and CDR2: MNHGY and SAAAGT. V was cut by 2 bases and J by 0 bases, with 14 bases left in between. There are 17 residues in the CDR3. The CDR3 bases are TGTGCCAGCAGTTACCGTCCTAAGAGCTTCTCTGGAAACACCATATATTTT. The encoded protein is CASSYRPKSFSGNTIYF.

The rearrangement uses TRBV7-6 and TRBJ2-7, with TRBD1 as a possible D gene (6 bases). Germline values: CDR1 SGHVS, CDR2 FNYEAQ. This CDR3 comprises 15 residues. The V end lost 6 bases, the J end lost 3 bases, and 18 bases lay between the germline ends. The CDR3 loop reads CASRPSGQTNYEQYF. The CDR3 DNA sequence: TGTGCCAGCAGGCCTTCGGGACAAACGAACTACGAGCAGTACTTC.

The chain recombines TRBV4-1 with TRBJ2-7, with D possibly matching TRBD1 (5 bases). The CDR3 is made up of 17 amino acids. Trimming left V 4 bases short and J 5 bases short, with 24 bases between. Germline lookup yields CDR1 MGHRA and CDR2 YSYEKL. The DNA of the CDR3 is TGCGCCAGCAGCCCGAGAGGTAGGCAGGGCCTTGTCGACGAGCAGTACTTC. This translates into CASSPRGRQGLVDEQYF.

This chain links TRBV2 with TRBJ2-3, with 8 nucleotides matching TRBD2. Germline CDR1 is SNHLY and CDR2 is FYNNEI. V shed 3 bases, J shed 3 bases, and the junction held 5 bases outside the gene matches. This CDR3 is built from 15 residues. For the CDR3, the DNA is TGTGCCAGCAGTGACGGCGGGGGGTCTACAGATACGCAGTATTTT. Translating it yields CASSDGGGSTDTQYF.

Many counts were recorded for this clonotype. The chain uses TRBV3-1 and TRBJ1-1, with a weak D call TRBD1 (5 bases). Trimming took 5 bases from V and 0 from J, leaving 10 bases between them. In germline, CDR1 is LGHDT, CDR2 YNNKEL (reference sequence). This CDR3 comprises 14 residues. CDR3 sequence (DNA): TGTGCCAGCAGCTTAGGGACGGTGAACACTGAAGCTTTCTTT. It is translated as CASSLGTVNTEAFF.

This CDR3 is CASSGSGPNTGELFF. The CDR3 DNA is TGTGCCAGCAGTGGCAGTGGCCCCAACACCGGGGAGCTGTTTTTT. This chain connects TRBV27 to TRBJ2-2; D unresolved. CDR3 length: 15 residues. Germline-derived CDR1 and CDR2 are MNHEY and SMNVEV (reference sequence). V lost 5 bases and J lost 2, with 12 bases in between.

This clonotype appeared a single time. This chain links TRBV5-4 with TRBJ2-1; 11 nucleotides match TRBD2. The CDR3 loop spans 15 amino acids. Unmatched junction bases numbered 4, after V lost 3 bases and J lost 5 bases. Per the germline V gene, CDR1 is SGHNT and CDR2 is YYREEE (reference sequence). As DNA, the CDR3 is TGTGCCAGCAGCTCCACTAGCGGGGGAAACAATGAGCAGTTCTTC. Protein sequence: CASSSTSGGNNEQFF.

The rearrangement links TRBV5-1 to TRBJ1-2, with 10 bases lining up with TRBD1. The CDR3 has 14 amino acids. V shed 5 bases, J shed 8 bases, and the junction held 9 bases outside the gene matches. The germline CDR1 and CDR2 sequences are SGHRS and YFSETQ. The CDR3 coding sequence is TGCGCCAGCAGGTTCGCCGGACAGGGGGTCGGCTACACCTTC. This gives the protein CASRFAGQGVGYTF. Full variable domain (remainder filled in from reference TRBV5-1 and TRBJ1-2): KAGVTQTPRYLIKTRGQQVTLSCSPISGHRSVSWYQQTPGQGLQFLFEYFSETQRNKGNFPGRFSGRQFSNSRSEMNVSTLELGDSALYLCASRFAGQGVGYTFGSGTRLTVV.

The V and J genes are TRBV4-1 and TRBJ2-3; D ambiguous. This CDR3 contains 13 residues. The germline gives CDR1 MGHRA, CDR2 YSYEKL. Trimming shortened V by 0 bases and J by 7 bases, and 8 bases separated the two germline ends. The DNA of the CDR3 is TGCGCCAGCAGCCAAGATTCGGCGAATACGCAGTATTTT. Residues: CASSQDSANTQYF.

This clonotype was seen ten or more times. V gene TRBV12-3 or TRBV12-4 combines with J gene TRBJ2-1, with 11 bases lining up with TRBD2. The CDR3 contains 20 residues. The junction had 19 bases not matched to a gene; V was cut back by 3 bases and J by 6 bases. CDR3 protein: CASSFHVSLAGGPPGNEQFF. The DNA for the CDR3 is TGTGCCAGCAGTTTTCACGTGTCGCTAGCGGGGGGCCCCCCGGGCAATGAGCAGTTCTTC.

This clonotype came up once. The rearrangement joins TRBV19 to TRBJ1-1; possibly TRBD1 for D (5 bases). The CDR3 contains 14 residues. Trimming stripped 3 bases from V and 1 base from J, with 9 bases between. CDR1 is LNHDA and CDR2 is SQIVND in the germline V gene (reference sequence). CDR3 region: CASSIGAANTEAFF. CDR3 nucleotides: TGTGCCAGTAGTATCGGGGCGGCGAACACTGAAGCTTTCTTT.

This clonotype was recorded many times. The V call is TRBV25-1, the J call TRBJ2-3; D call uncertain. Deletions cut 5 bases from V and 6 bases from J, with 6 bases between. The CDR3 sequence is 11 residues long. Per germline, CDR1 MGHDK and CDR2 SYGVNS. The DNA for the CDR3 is TGTGCCAGCAGTTTCGGCGATACGCAGTATTTT. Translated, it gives CASSFGDTQYF.

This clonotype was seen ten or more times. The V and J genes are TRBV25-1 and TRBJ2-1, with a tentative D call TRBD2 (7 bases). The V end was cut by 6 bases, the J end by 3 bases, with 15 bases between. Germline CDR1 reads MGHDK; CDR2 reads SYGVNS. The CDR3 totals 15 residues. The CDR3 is CASSLWGGHYNEQFF. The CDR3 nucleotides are TGTGCCAGCAGCCTATGGGGGGGGCACTACAATGAGCAGTTCTTC.

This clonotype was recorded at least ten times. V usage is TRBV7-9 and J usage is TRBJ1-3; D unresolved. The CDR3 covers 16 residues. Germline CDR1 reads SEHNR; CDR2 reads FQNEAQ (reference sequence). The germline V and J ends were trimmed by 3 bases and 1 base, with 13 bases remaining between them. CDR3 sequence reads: CASSFGRSLSGNTIYF. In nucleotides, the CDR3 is TGTGCCAGCAGCTTCGGCAGGAGCCTTTCTGGAAACACCATATATTTT. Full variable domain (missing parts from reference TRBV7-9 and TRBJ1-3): DTGVSQNPRHKITKRGQNVTFRCDPISEHNRLYWYRQTLGQGPEFLTYFQNEAQLEKSRLLSDRFSAERPKGSFSTLEIQRTEQGDSAMYLCASSFGRSLSGNTIYFGEGSWLTVV.

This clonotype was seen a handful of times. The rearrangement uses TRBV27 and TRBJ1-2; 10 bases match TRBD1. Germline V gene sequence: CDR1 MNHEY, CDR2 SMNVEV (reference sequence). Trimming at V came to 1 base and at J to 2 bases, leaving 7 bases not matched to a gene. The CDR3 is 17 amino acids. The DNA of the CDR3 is TGTGCCAGCAGTTTATACCCCAGGGACAGGGGCAACTATGGCTACACCTTC. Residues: CASSLYPRDRGNYGYTF.

DNA of the CDR3: TGTGCCAGCAGTTTCCAGGGAGGAGGCACTGAAGCTTTCTTT. Translated, it gives CASSFQGGGTEAFF. This chain joins TRBV12-3 or TRBV12-4 and TRBJ1-1; tentative D call: TRBD1 (5 bases). This CDR3 has 14 amino acids. With 3 bases removed from V and 4 bases from J, the gap between germline ends came to 12 bases.

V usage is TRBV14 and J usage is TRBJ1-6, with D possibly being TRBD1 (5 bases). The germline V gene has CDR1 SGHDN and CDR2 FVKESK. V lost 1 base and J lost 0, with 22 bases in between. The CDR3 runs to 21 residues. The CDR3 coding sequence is TGTGCCAGCAGCCAAGGGAGTGCCATAGGGACTTCTTACTCCTATAATTCACCCCTCCACTTT. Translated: CASSQGSAIGTSYSYNSPLHF.

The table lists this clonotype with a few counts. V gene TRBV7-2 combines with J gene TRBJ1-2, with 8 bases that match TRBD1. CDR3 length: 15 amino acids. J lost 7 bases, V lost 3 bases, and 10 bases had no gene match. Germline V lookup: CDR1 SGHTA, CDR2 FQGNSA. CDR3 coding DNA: TGTGCCAGCAGCTTTTCGCAGGGGGCGTCTGGTGGCTACACCTTC. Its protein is CASSFSQGASGGYTF.

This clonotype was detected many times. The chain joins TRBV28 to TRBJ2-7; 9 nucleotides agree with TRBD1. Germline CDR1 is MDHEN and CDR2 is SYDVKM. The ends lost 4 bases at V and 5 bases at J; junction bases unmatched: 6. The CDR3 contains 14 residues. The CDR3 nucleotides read TGTGCCAGCAGTTCACCGGGACAGGGCAACGAGCAGTACTTC. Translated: CASSSPGQGNEQYF.

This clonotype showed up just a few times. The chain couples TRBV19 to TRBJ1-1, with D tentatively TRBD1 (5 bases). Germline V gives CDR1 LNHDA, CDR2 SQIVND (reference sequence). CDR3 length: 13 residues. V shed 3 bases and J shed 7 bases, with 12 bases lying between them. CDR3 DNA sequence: TGTGCCAGTAGTATCGGGGGGTCGGTTGAAGCTTTCTTT. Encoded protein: CASSIGGSVEAFF.

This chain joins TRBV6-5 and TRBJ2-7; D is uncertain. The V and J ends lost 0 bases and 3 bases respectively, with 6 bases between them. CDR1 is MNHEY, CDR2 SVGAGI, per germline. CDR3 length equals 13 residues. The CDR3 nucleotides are TGTGCCAGCAGTTACTCGACGAACTACGAGCAGTACTTC. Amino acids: CASSYSTNYEQYF.